This T cell receptor (beta chain) was recovered during a study of radiation and T cells in renal cell carcinoma. On the study more broadly: Nephrectomy followed 15 Gy stereotactic body radiation by 4 weeks. Findings of the study overall: From baseline, blood top tumor clonotypes peaked at 2 weeks post-radiation.

Time point meaning: baseline pretreatment blood. Treatment specified: 15 Gy SBRT to primary tumor, nephrectomy 4 weeks later. Germline V CDR1 and CDR2: MNHEY, SMNVEV (reference sequence). The CDR3 length is 14 residues. Assay: immunoSEQ multiplex PCR; the TCRdb copy retains only in-frame clones and omits some. The table has approximately 120,000 clones, 80% to 85% seen once. Notes on this clone: Its cognate antigen is unknown.

Here the sequenced sample was blood, taken from a patient whose treatment included radiotherapy and nephrectomy. The V and J genes are TRBV27 and TRBJ2-5; weak D call: TRBD1 (5 bases). The DNA end is a closer match to TRBJ2-7, so the J assignment may be wrong. This sequence was found in an older woman with renal cell carcinoma. Here the CDR3 reads CASSLLFGAHEQYF. Written as DNA, the CDR3 is TGTGCCAGCAGTTTATTATTTGGGGCCCACGAGCAGTACTTC.